The 18 T cell receptor beta chains below come from one sample, sequenced in a study of cytomegalovirus exposure and HLA in healthy donors. The PCR employed 60 Vbeta primers together with 13 Jbeta primers. The table came from immunoSEQ multiplex PCR; TCRdb's copy has only in-frame clones and leaves some out. The repertoire shows roughly 100,000 clones; the top ten hold 15%. The sample consisted of PBMCs. These receptor sequences come from a man in his fifties or sixties in good health and CMV-seropositive.

This chain uses TRBV6-6 with TRBJ2-1, with TRBD1 identical over 9 bases. J lost 8 bases, V lost 5 bases, and 10 bases had no gene match. CDR1 and CDR2 from the germline V gene are MNHNY and SVGAGI (reference sequence). CDR3 length: 15 amino acids. The CDR3 is CASSPAGTGYHEQFF. The CDR3 DNA is TGTGCCAGCAGTCCTGCCGGGACAGGGTATCATGAGCAGTTCTTC.

The rearrangement links TRBV27 to TRBJ1-2, with D perhaps TRBD1 (6 bases). The germline V gene has CDR1 MNHEY and CDR2 SMNVEV (reference sequence). Deletions cut 5 bases from V and 2 bases from J, with 9 bases between. This CDR3 region has 13 residues. The CDR3 loop is CASSHGQNYGYTF. DNA for the CDR3: TGTGCCAGCAGTCACGGACAGAACTATGGCTACACCTTC.

The chain is built from TRBV6-4 and TRBJ2-7; TRBD2 matches 8 bases. Germline V lookup: CDR1 MRHNA, CDR2 SNTAGT. Unmatched junction bases numbered 11, after V lost 6 bases and J lost 4 bases. This CDR3 region has 15 residues. The CDR3 here is CASSPDAGGGYEQYF. DNA for the CDR3: TGTGCCAGCAGCCCCGACGCGGGGGGTGGGTACGAGCAGTACTTC.

The chain has TRBV5-1 and TRBJ2-1; 9 bases line up with TRBD2. Germline V gene lookup returns CDR1 SGHRS and CDR2 YFSETQ. The CDR3 runs to 17 residues. V lost 0 bases, J lost 4 bases, and 8 bases stayed unmatched. This CDR3 is CASSLAGREGLYNEQFF. The CDR3 bases are TGCGCCAGCAGCTTGGCCGGGCGGGAGGGCCTGTACAATGAGCAGTTCTTC.

The rearrangement links TRBV7-9 to TRBJ2-2; TRBD1 might be the D (5 bases). The V gene's germline CDR1 is SEHNR and CDR2 FQNEAQ (reference sequence). V dropped 5 bases and J dropped 0 bases, with 13 bases sitting between them. This CDR3 is 16 amino acids long. The CDR3 sequence: CASSQGIQANTGELFF. The DNA for the CDR3 is TGTGCCAGCAGCCAGGGCATACAGGCGAACACCGGGGAGCTGTTTTTT. Supplemented by reference TRBV7-9 and TRBJ2-2, the full variable domain reads DTGVSQNPRHKITKRGQNVTFRCDPISEHNRLYWYRQTLGQGPEFLTYFQNEAQLEKSRLLSDRFSAERPKGSFSTLEIQRTEQGDSAMYLCASSQGIQANTGELFFGEGSRLTVL.

This rearrangement joins TRBV29-1 to TRBJ1-2, with 8 nucleotides matching TRBD1. Germline V gene data show CDR1 as SQVTM and CDR2 as ANQGSEA. The junction had 9 bases not matched to a gene; V was cut back by 6 bases and J by 3 bases. This CDR3 contains 14 residues. This chain's CDR3 is CSVATGGADYGYTF. CDR3 nucleotides: TGCAGCGTCGCAACAGGGGGGGCGGACTATGGCTACACCTTC.

The chain couples TRBV13 to TRBJ2-7; maybe TRBD2 (5 bases). Trimming left V 5 bases short and J 3 bases short, with 14 bases between. Per germline, CDR1 PRHDT and CDR2 FYEKMQ (reference sequence). The CDR3 runs to 14 residues. CDR3: CASSQTISGYEQYV. The CDR3, as DNA: TGTGCCAGCAGCCAGACTATCTCGGGCTACGAGCAGTACGTC.

The J gene is TRBJ2-7, the V gene TRBV12-5, with unresolved D. Germline assignment: CDR1 LGHNT and CDR2 FRNRAP. The CDR3 loop spans 12 amino acids. Trimming took 4 bases from V and 7 from J, leaving 11 bases between them. The CDR3 region has the DNA TGTGCTAGTGGTTCCCGCCGGAGTGAGCAGTACTTC. Its protein is CASGSRRSEQYF.

V gene TRBV5-1 combines with J gene TRBJ2-1, with 10 bases fitting TRBD2. Germline V gives CDR1 SGHRS, CDR2 YFSETQ. The CDR3 is 16 amino acids. V gave up 0 bases and J gave up 6 bases; unmatched junction bases: 6. In DNA, the CDR3 is TGCGCCAGCAGCTTGGCCCCGGGACTAGCGTTCAATGAGCAGTTCTTC. Residues: CASSLAPGLAFNEQFF.

The chain uses TRBV18 and TRBJ1-2; no clear D. Germline V gene sequence: CDR1 KGHSH, CDR2 LQKENI. This CDR3 has 13 residues. The V and J ends lost 6 bases and 3 bases respectively, with 11 bases between them. In DNA, the CDR3 is TGTGCCAGCTCTAGTTTAGCGGACTATGGCTACACCTTC. This translates into CASSSLADYGYTF.

V usage is TRBV4-1 and J usage is TRBJ1-1; TRBD1 matches at 9 bases. V shed 0 bases and J 9 bases; nucleotides not matched to a gene: 8. The CDR3 has 15 residues. Germline V gene data show CDR1 as MGHRA and CDR2 as YSYEKL. The CDR3 region has the DNA TGCGCCAGCAGCCAAGACGACAGGGGGGCGGGGAAAGCTTTCTTT. It codes for CASSQDDRGAGKAFF.

V usage is TRBV5-6 and J usage is TRBJ1-1, with 9 bases aligning to TRBD1. J was trimmed by 5 bases and V by 3 bases; bases with no gene match: 14. The CDR3 is made up of 17 amino acids. Germline-derived CDR1 and CDR2 are SGHDT and YYEEEE. The CDR3 DNA reads as TGTGCCAGCAGCTATACAGGGGGCCCTCCATTAAGTACTGAAGCTTTCTTT. Translating it yields CASSYTGGPPLSTEAFF.

The CDR3 region is CASSLQGSGNQPQHF. The CDR3 DNA reads as TGTGCCAGCAGCTTACAGGGTTCGGGCAATCAGCCCCAGCATTTT. The chain recombines TRBV7-9 with TRBJ1-5; TRBD1 is a possible D gene (5 bases). The CDR3 sequence is 15 residues long. Deletions cut 2 bases from V and 2 bases from J, with 10 bases between. CDR1 SEHNR and CDR2 FQNEAQ come from the germline V gene (reference sequence).

This sequence joins TRBV4-2 and TRBJ1-4, with D perhaps matching TRBD1 (6 bases). The germline gives CDR1 LGHNA, CDR2 YNFKEQ. The V end lost 1 base, the J end lost 5 bases, and 20 bases lay between the germline ends. The CDR3 spans 18 residues. The CDR3 here is CASSQGRTVPRRNEKLFF. For the CDR3, the DNA is TGTGCCAGCAGCCAAGGGAGGACAGTTCCGAGGCGGAATGAAAAACTGTTTTTT.

The chain combines TRBV10-2 with TRBJ2-1, with 8 nucleotides matching TRBD2. The germline CDR1 and CDR2 sequences are WSHSY and SAAADI. The CDR3 has 15 residues. V was pared by 6 bases and J by 2 bases, with 6 bases of the junction left unmatched. CDR3 nucleotide sequence: TGCGCCAGCAGGGACACTAGCGGTCCCTACAATGAGCAGTTCTTC. Translated: CASRDTSGPYNEQFF.

The chain couples TRBV9 to TRBJ2-7; D unresolved. Looked up from germline, CDR1 is SGDLS and CDR2 is YYNGEE. V dropped 0 bases and J dropped 3 bases, with 10 bases sitting between them. This CDR3 region has 14 residues. In DNA form, the CDR3 reads TGTGCCAGCAGCGTAGGTGCGAACGACTACGAGCAGTACTTC. Translated, it gives CASSVGANDYEQYF.

The chain has TRBV28 and TRBJ2-1, with 13 bases identical to TRBD2. Per germline, CDR1 MDHEN and CDR2 SYDVKM. The CDR3 is made up of 15 amino acids. Trimming removed 3 bases from V and 10 bases from J; junction bases left unmatched: 6. This CDR3 reads CASSLRTSGRNEQFF. CDR3 coding DNA: TGTGCCAGCAGTTTGAGGACTAGCGGGAGAAACGAGCAGTTCTTC.

The chain carries TRBV18 and TRBJ1-4; D possibly corresponds to TRBD1 (5 bases). Trimming took off 6 bases at V and 8 bases at J, with 16 bases between the two ends. The CDR3 covers 14 residues. Germline values: CDR1 KGHSH, CDR2 LQKENI. The CDR3 sequence: CASSPAGAREKLFF. Here the CDR3 DNA reads TGTGCCAGCTCCCCCGCTGGGGCTAGGGAAAAACTGTTTTTT. Full variable domain (remainder filled in from reference TRBV18 and TRBJ1-4): NAGVMQNPRHLVRRRGQEARLRCSPMKGHSHVYWYRQLPEEGLKFMVYLQKENIIDESGMPKERFSAEFPKEGPSILRIQQVVRGDSAAYFCASSPAGAREKLFFGSGTQLSVL.